Below are 26 T cell receptor beta chains sequenced from a single sample in a study of blood T cell repertoires in COVID-19. Generated by immunoSEQ multiplex PCR, the TCRdb table keeps only in-frame clones and is missing some. The data show around 80,000 clones, over 75% seen once. Input material: peripheral blood. Receptors were obtained from a human donor in a cohort sampled during active COVID-19.

This sequence joins TRBV29-1 and TRBJ2-7; 9 bases match TRBD1. The CDR3 runs 13 residues. Germline values: CDR1 SQVTM, CDR2 ANQGSEA. The trim removed 6 bases at V and 4 bases at J, leaving 7 bases unmatched. The CDR3 DNA reads as TGCAGCGTCGGACAGGGGTCTGGGTACGAGCAGTACTTC. It encodes CSVGQGSGYEQYF.

This clone was detected a few times. V usage is TRBV5-1 and J usage is TRBJ2-7; a possible D gene is TRBD2 (5 bases). The CDR3 length is 15 residues. CDR1 and CDR2 (germline): SGHRS, YFSETQ. V lost 1 base to trimming and J lost 2 bases, with 13 bases between them. The CDR3 region has the DNA TGCGCCAGCAGCTTGTTAGCGTCGCAACCCTACGAGCAGTACTTC. Encoded protein: CASSLLASQPYEQYF.

This chain links TRBV5-4 with TRBJ2-3; D possibly corresponds to TRBD1 (6 bases). Germline lookup yields CDR1 SGHNT and CDR2 YYREEE (reference sequence). CDR3 length: 15 amino acids. Trimming pared 0 bases from V and 0 bases from J, leaving 8 bases between. CDR3 sequence: CASSLDRASTDTQYF. The CDR3 nucleotides read TGTGCCAGCAGCTTGGACAGGGCTAGCACAGATACGCAGTATTTT.

In its sample, this clone was seen a few times. J is TRBJ1-2 and V is TRBV6-5; 8 bases are shared with TRBD1. V gave up 4 bases and J gave up 7 bases; unmatched junction bases: 5. Germline CDR1 and CDR2: MNHEY and SVGAGI. The CDR3 is made up of 13 amino acids. The CDR3 sequence: CASSSTGAGGYTF. The CDR3 bases are TGTGCCAGCAGTTCGACAGGGGCCGGTGGCTACACCTTC.

The chain has TRBV11-2 and TRBJ2-7, with 16 bases identical to TRBD2. V dropped 5 bases and J dropped 2; count of bases not matched to a gene: 9. There are 18 residues in the CDR3. Per germline, CDR1 SGHAT and CDR2 FQNNGV. CDR3 sequence: CASSPPGTSGRAPYEQYF. The CDR3 DNA reads TGTGCCAGCAGCCCACCAGGGACTAGCGGGAGGGCCCCCTACGAGCAGTACTTC. Full variable domain (missing parts from reference TRBV11-2 and TRBJ2-7): EAGVAQSPRYKIIEKRQSVAFWCNPISGHATLYWYQQILGQGPKLLIQFQNNGVVDDSQLPKDRFSAERLKGVDSTLKIQPAKLEDSAVYLCASSPPGTSGRAPYEQYFGPGTRLTVT.

The rearrangement links TRBV9 to TRBJ1-6; 8 bases are a match to TRBD1. This CDR3 is built from 15 residues. Germline lookup yields CDR1 SGDLS and CDR2 YYNGEE. With 3 bases clipped from V and 9 bases from J, the junction kept 8 bases outside the gene matches. Here the CDR3 reads CASSALTGAGSPLHF. CDR3 sequence (DNA): TGTGCCAGCAGCGCCCTGACAGGGGCAGGTTCACCCCTCCACTTT.

This rearrangement joins TRBV2 to TRBJ2-5, with TRBD2 matching over 10 bases. V lost 6 bases and J lost 4; bases outside the gene matches: 11. The germline CDR1 and CDR2 sequences are SNHLY and FYNNEI. The CDR3 length is 16 residues. CDR3 nucleotides: TGTGCCAGCAGGGGGTCTAGCGGGAGTAGGGGAGAGACCCAGTACTTC. Encoded protein: CASRGSSGSRGETQYF.

The chain recombines TRBV11-3 with TRBJ1-3; D gene uncertain. The V gene's germline CDR1 is SGHNT and CDR2 YENEEA. V was trimmed by 8 bases and J by 1 base, leaving 12 bases between them. CDR3 length: 14 amino acids. CDR3 coding DNA: TGTGCCAGCGCGGCAGCTCTTTCTGGAAACACCATATATTTT. Translating gives CASAAALSGNTIYF.

This clone was counted once. The chain combines TRBV11-3 with TRBJ1-1; possible D gene TRBD1, 5 bases. V was shortened by 0 bases and J by 0 bases, with 8 bases between the two germline ends. Germline V lookup: CDR1 SGHNT, CDR2 YENEEA. The length of the CDR3 is 15 residues. The CDR3 sequence: CASSLDRQMNTEAFF. The DNA of the CDR3 is TGTGCCAGCAGCTTAGATCGACAGATGAACACTGAAGCTTTCTTT.

The CDR3 DNA reads TGTGCCAGCAGACTTAGCGGGGGGTACGAGCAGTACTTC. Protein: CASRLSGGYEQYF. The chain links TRBV27 to TRBJ2-7, with 10 bases that match TRBD2. The CDR3 covers 13 residues. Per germline, CDR1 MNHEY and CDR2 SMNVEV (reference sequence). V was pared by 6 bases and J by 4 bases, with 3 bases of the junction left unmatched.

The gene calls are TRBV20-1 and TRBJ2-3, with D possibly being TRBD1 (6 bases). CDR1 is DFQATT and CDR2 is SNEGSKA in the germline V gene (reference sequence). The CDR3 sequence is 14 residues long. V was pared by 3 bases and J by 3 bases, with 13 bases between. The CDR3 is CSASLGRGTDTQYF. CDR3 nucleotides: TGCAGTGCTAGTCTGGGAAGGGGGACAGATACGCAGTATTTT.

This chain connects TRBV9 to TRBJ2-5, with 9 bases lining up with TRBD2. Losses at the gene ends were 0 bases for V and 4 bases for J; bases not matched to a gene: 13. CDR1 and CDR2 (germline): SGDLS, YYNGEE. The length of the CDR3 is 18 residues. CDR3 DNA sequence: TGTGCCAGCAGCGTAGCTACTCGGGCTAGCGGGAAGGGAGAGACCCAGTACTTC. Translation gives CASSVATRASGKGETQYF.

This clone was counted a single time. V is TRBV19 and J is TRBJ1-2, with D perhaps matching TRBD1 (5 bases). The CDR3 length is 17 residues. Trimming removed 4 bases from V and 8 bases from J, with 26 bases in between. In germline, CDR1 is LNHDA, CDR2 SQIVND (reference sequence). The CDR3 here is CASSTYPVGAGPKGYTF. As DNA, the CDR3 is TGTGCCAGTAGTACCTACCCCGTTGGAGCAGGGCCGAAGGGCTACACCTTC.

This chain uses TRBV5-1 with TRBJ2-1; 9 bases fit TRBD1. This CDR3 has 15 amino acids. With V trimmed by 4 bases and J by 7 bases, 9 bases remained unmatched. Germline assignment: CDR1 SGHRS and CDR2 YFSETQ. This CDR3 reads CASSGTGTGWNEQFF. The CDR3 bases are TGCGCCAGCAGCGGAACCGGGACAGGGTGGAATGAGCAGTTCTTC. Full variable domain (missing parts from reference TRBV5-1 and TRBJ2-1): KAGVTQTPRYLIKTRGQQVTLSCSPISGHRSVSWYQQTPGQGLQFLFEYFSETQRNKGNFPGRFSGRQFSNSRSEMNVSTLELGDSALYLCASSGTGTGWNEQFFGPGTRLTVL.

This rearrangement joins TRBV18 to TRBJ1-1, with 9 bases matching TRBD1. After removal of 0 bases from V and 1 base from J, the junction contained 6 bases not matched to a gene. The CDR3 totals 17 residues. Germline V CDR1 and CDR2: KGHSH, LQKENI. The CDR3 sequence is CASSPPPDRGWNTEAFF. The CDR3 bases are TGTGCCAGCTCACCACCCCCGGACAGGGGATGGAACACTGAAGCTTTCTTT.

This clone is a singleton in its sample. The chain combines TRBV28 with TRBJ2-7, with TRBD2 identical over 9 bases. Per the germline V gene, CDR1 is MDHEN and CDR2 is SYDVKM. V lost 4 bases to trimming and J lost 3 bases; unmatched junction nucleotides: 7. The CDR3 runs 15 residues. The CDR3 coding sequence is TGTGCCAGCAGTTCCCTTAGCGGGGGCTTCTACGAGCAGTACTTC. This gives the protein CASSSLSGGFYEQYF.

The chain carries TRBV7-7 and TRBJ2-3, with 10 bases lining up with TRBD2. This CDR3 spans 15 amino acids. Trimming removed 5 bases from V and 3 bases from J; junction bases left unmatched: 5. Per the germline V gene, CDR1 is SSHAT and CDR2 is FNYEAQ (reference sequence). CDR3 protein: CASSPGLADTDTQYF. The CDR3 DNA reads as TGTGCCAGCAGCCCTGGACTAGCGGATACAGATACGCAGTATTTT.

This chain's CDR3 is CASSKRESLGETQYF. The CDR3 coding sequence is TGTGCCAGTAGCAAGCGGGAGTCCCTTGGGGAGACCCAGTACTTC. The chain combines TRBV19 with TRBJ2-5, with TRBD2 identical over 8 bases. The CDR3 covers 15 residues. CDR1 is LNHDA, CDR2 SQIVND, per germline (reference sequence). Losses at the gene ends were 6 bases for V and 5 bases for J; bases not matched to a gene: 11. Together with reference TRBV19 and TRBJ2-5, the CDR3 gives the full variable domain: DGGITQSPKYLFRKEGQNVTLSCEQNLNHDAMYWYRQDPGQGLRLIYYSQIVNDFQKGDIAEGYSVSREKKESFPLTVTSAQKNPTAFYLCASSKRESLGETQYFGPGTRLLVL.

On this clone itself: The sample has other DNA sequences that encode this CDR3 too. This rearrangement joins TRBV7-2 to TRBJ2-7; D possibly corresponds to TRBD1 (7 bases). V lost 5 bases and J lost 4, with 15 bases in between. This CDR3 contains 14 residues. CDR1 and CDR2 from the germline V gene are SGHTA and FQGNSA. Written as DNA, the CDR3 is TGTGCCAGCAGCCCCTGGAGGGGGCGGTACGAGCAGTACTTC. Translating it yields CASSPWRGRYEQYF.

This chain connects TRBV18 to TRBJ2-7, with TRBD2 matching over 7 bases. This CDR3 has 14 amino acids. The germline V gene has CDR1 KGHSH and CDR2 LQKENI. Trimming took 0 bases from V and 4 from J; bases not matched to a gene: 3. This CDR3 reads CASSPPEGGYEQYF. The CDR3 DNA reads TGTGCCAGCTCACCACCGGAGGGAGGGTACGAGCAGTACTTC. The full variable domain, rest sourced from reference TRBV18 and TRBJ2-7, is NAGVMQNPRHLVRRRGQEARLRCSPMKGHSHVYWYRQLPEEGLKFMVYLQKENIIDESGMPKERFSAEFPKEGPSILRIQQVVRGDSAAYFCASSPPEGGYEQYFGPGTRLTVT.

This clone was seen once. V and J are TRBV7-7 and TRBJ1-5; D remains ambiguous. V shed 3 bases and J shed 5 bases, with 8 bases lying between them. CDR3 length: 13 amino acids. Germline-derived CDR1 and CDR2 are SSHAT and FNYEAQ (reference sequence). The DNA for the CDR3 is TGTGCCAGCAGCTTGGCCCCCGATCAGCCCCAGCATTTT. Translated, it gives CASSLAPDQPQHF.

The table lists this clone with a few counts. The rearrangement joins TRBV12-3 or TRBV12-4 to TRBJ1-2, with D hard to call. V lost 4 bases to trimming and J lost 5 bases, with 5 bases between them. The CDR3 runs 11 residues. The CDR3 spells CASSWRYGYTF. The CDR3 nucleotides read TGTGCCAGCAGTTGGCGGTATGGCTACACCTTC.

This clone has a count of ten or more. The chain has TRBV3-1 (or the pseudogene TRBV3-2) and TRBJ2-2; 8 positions match TRBD2. V was pared by 1 base and J by 6 bases, with 4 bases of the junction left unmatched. The CDR3 totals 15 residues. Germline lookup yields CDR1 LGHDT and CDR2 YNNKEL (reference sequence). The CDR3 sequence: CASSQGREAAGELFF. The CDR3 bases are TGTGCCAGCAGCCAAGGGCGGGAGGCAGCCGGGGAGCTGTTTTTT.

The chain uses TRBV5-5 and TRBJ1-1; 9 bases map to TRBD1. Germline values: CDR1 SGHKS, CDR2 YYEKEE (reference sequence). Unmatched junction bases numbered 4, after V lost 1 base and J lost 6 bases. The CDR3 has 14 amino acids. The CDR3 DNA reads TGTGCCAGCAGCTTGTTGGGACAGGGCGCTGAAGCTTTCTTT. Translation gives CASSLLGQGAEAFF.

This chain links TRBV3-1 (or the pseudogene TRBV3-2) with TRBJ1-2; a possible D gene is TRBD1 (5 bases). Trimming removed 2 bases from V and 7 bases from J, with 17 bases in between. The CDR3 sequence is 15 residues long. From germline, CDR1 is LGHDT and CDR2 YNNKEL (reference sequence). Here the CDR3 DNA reads TGTGCCAGCAGCCAAAGGCAGGGTTCTGTTTTTGGCTACACCTTC. Encoded protein: CASSQRQGSVFGYTF.

The J gene is TRBJ1-3, the V gene TRBV6-5, with D perhaps TRBD1 (6 bases). The CDR3 extends over 13 amino acids. CDR1 is MNHEY, CDR2 SVGAGI, per germline. V was cut by 7 bases and J by 8 bases, with 15 bases left in between. CDR3 DNA sequence: TGTGCCAGCAACCCGAGGGGGGGAGACACCATATATTTT. It specifies CASNPRGGDTIYF.